This T cell receptor (beta chain) was recovered during a study of human T cells and chemical hapten exposure. As for the study in general: Patients, chiefly female, had alopecia areata, totalis or universalis. Findings of the study overall: Alopecia in the donors means their immune response may deviate from healthy people's.

Described time point: pre-sensitization, week 0. The treatment was: therapeutic diphenylcyclopropenone sensitization with weekly scalp DPC. Unfractionated whole blood was the source from which total RNA was extracted. Regarding this clonotype: Its target is unknown.

Trimming removed 0 bases from V and 3 bases from J; junction bases left unmatched: 7. Germline-derived CDR1 and CDR2 are SGHRS and YFSETQ. The CDR3 spans 16 residues. TCRdb reprocessed the RACE reads via MiXCR and lists one record per CDR3 protein. The sample contains fewer than 45,000 distinct CDR3 sequences, approximately 10% of which appear only once. The chain links TRBV5-1 to TRBJ2-3; TRBD1 matches 7 bases. Specimen: whole blood, collected in connection with sensitization to the hapten diphenylcyclopropenone (DPC). This TCR came from a man over 45 with alopecia areata. Some clones in this sample may be carry-over from other donors' samples. In DNA, the CDR3 is TGCGCCAGCAGCTTGGGGACAGGTTGGGGGACAGATACGCAGTATTTT. This codes for CASSLGTGWGTDTQYF.